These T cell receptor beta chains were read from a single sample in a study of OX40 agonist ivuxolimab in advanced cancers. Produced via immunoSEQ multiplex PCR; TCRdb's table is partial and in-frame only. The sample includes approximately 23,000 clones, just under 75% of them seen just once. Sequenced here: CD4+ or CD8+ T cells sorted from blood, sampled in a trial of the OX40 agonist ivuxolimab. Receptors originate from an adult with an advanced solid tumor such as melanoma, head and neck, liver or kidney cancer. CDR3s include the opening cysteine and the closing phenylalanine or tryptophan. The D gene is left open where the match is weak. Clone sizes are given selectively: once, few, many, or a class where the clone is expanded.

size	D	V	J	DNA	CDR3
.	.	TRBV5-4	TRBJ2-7	TGTGCCAGCAGCTTTTCTGGGGAAACCTACGAGCAGTACTTC	CASSFSGETYEQYF
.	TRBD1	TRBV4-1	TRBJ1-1	TGCGCCACCGGGGAGGCGGACAGGGACACTGAAGCTTTCTTT	CATGEADRDTEAFF
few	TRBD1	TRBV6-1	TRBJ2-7	TGTGCCAGCAGTGAAGCCCTCAGGGGGCGGGCCTACGAGCAGTACTTC	CASSEALRGRAYEQYF
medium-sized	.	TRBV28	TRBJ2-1	TGTGCCAGCAGTCCCCTGTCGGAAAATGAGCAGTTCTTC	CASSPLSENEQFF
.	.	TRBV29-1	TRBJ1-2	TGCAGCGTTGACGGGGGCGCAGGTGGCTACACCTTC	CSVDGGAGGYTF
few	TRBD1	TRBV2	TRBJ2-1	TGTGCCAGCAGCACAGGGGGCTACAATGAGCAGTTCTTC	CASSTGGYNEQFF
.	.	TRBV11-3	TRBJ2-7	TGTGCCAGCAGCTTAGGACTAGGGGCCTACGAGCAGTACTTC	CASSLGLGAYEQYF
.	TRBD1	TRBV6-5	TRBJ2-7	TGTGCCAGCAGTTACTGGGACAGGGCAAACGAGCAGTACTTC	CASSYWDRANEQYF
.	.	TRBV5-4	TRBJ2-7	TGTGCCAGCAGTCGGCGATCCAGCCACCAGAACCTGCGGTCTTACGAGCAGTACTTC	CASSRRSSHQNLRSYEQYF
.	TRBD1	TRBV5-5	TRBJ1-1	TGTGCCAGCAGCAGTGGGACAGGGACGATTGGGGCTGAAGCTTTCTTT	CASSSGTGTIGAEAFF
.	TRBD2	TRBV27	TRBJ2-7	TGTGCCAGCAGGACTAGCGGGGGGAGCCACCCTAACGAGCAGTACTTC	CASRTSGGSHPNEQYF
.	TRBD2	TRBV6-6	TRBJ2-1	TGTGCCAGCAGTTATCCCAGCGGGGGGGCCGGAGAGTTCTTC	CASSYPSGGAGEFF
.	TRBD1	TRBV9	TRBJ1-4	TGTGCCAGCAGCGTAGCTGGGACAGGGGATGAAAAACTGTTTTTT	CASSVAGTGDEKLFF
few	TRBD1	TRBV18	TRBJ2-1	TGTGCCAGCTCACCAAGGGACAGGGGGGTTCGGAGCTCCTACAATGAGCAGTTCTTC	CASSPRDRGVRSSYNEQFF
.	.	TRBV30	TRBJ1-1	TGTGCCTGGAGTGTACGGGAAAGCACTGAAGCTTTCTTT	CAWSVRESTEAFF
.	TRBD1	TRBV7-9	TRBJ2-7	TGTGCCAGCAACGGACAGGGGCAAGAGCAGTACTTC	CASNGQGQEQYF
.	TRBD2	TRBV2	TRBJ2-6	TGTGCCACCAAGGAGAGAAGGGAGGGGCAGACTGTCCTGACTTTC	CATKERREGQTVLTF
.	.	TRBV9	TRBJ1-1	TGTGCCAGCAGCCCACCGGGGGAGTGGGAAGCTTTCTTT	CASSPPGEWEAFF
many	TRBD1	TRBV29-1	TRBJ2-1	TGCAGCGTTGAGTGGAGGGCCAGGGGGCTTTACAATGAGCAGTTCTTC	CSVEWRARGLYNEQFF
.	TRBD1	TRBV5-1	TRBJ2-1	TGCGCCAGCAGCTGGGGAGGGACAGGGTACTACAATGAGCAGTTCTTC	CASSWGGTGYYNEQFF
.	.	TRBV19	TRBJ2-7	TGTGCCAGTAGTATAAGGTTAGGGGACGAGCAGTACTTC	CASSIRLGDEQYF
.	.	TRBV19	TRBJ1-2	TGTGCCAGTAGTATACTAGGAACGGCTCTTTCACCCACCTTC	CASSILGTALSPTF
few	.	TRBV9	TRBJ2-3	TGTGCCAGCAGCCCTCCGACCACAGATACGCAGTATTTT	CASSPPTTDTQYF
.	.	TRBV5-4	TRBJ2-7	TGTGCCAGCAGCATCCGGGACGGATACTACGAGCAGTACTTC	CASSIRDGYYEQYF
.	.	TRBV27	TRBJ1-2	TGTGCCAGCAGTAGCAGGACATTTCCTAACTATGGCTACACCTTC	CASSSRTFPNYGYTF
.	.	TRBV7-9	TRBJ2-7	TGTGCCAGCAGCTTAGATTCTTCGCGGGAGCAGTACTTC	CASSLDSSREQYF
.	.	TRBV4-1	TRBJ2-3	TGCGCCAGCAGCCAAGGGCCCCAGGTGGGGGGGGCCCCCCACACGCAGTATTTT	CASSQGPQVGGAPHTQYF
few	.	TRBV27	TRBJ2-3	TGTGCCAGCAGTTCCTATCCCGGACCTTACACAGATACGCAGTATTTT	CASSSYPGPYTDTQYF
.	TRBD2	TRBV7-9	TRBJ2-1	TGTGCCAGCACCCAGACTCTAGCGGGGAGCTCCTACAATGAGCAGTTCTTC	CASTQTLAGSSYNEQFF
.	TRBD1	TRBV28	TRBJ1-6	TGTGCCCACAGGGGTTCCTCTTATTCACCCCTCCACTTT	CAHRGSSYSPLHF
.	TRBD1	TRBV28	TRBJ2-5	TGTGCCAGCAGTTTAGCCCGACAGGGTAGGACCCAGTACTTC	CASSLARQGRTQYF
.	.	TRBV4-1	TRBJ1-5	TGCGCCAGCAGCCTTAATGTGGAAATCAATCAGCCCCAGCATTTT	CASSLNVEINQPQHF
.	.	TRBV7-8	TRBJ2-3	TGTGCCAGCAGCTTAGGGCTAGGACCAGATACGCAGTATTTT	CASSLGLGPDTQYF
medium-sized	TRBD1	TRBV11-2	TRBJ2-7	TGTGCCAGCAGCCCTGCGGGGACAGGTGGTTGGGAGCAGTACTTC	CASSPAGTGGWEQYF
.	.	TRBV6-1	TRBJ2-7	TGTGCCAGCAGTTACCTAGGGGAGCAGTACTTC	CASSYLGEQYF
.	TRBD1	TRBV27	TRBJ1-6	TGTGCCAGCAGTTCCGGGACAGGGGGCAGGCCACCCCTCCACTTT	CASSSGTGGRPPLHF
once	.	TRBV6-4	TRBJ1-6	TGTGCCAGCAGTTTTAATGTGGACGGCGGTTCACCCCTCCACTTT	CASSFNVDGGSPLHF
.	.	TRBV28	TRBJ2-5	TGTGCCAGCAGTTTGAAGAGAAGAAACAAAGAGACCCAGTACTTC	CASSLKRRNKETQYF
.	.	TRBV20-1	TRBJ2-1	TGCAGTGCTAGACAGGGCCATGAGCAGTTCTTC	CSARQGHEQFF
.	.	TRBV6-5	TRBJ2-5	TGTGCCAGCAGTCAGGGGTTCCTCCAAGAGACCCAGTACTTC	CASSQGFLQETQYF
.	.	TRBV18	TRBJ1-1	TGTGCCAGCTCACCACAGGGAGTTGGGGGAAACACTGAAGCTTTCTTT	CASSPQGVGGNTEAFF
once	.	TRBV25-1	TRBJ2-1	TGTGCCAGCAGAGCGGACCCCCTGGAGCAGTTCTTC	CASRADPLEQFF
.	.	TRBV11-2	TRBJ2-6	TGTGCCAGCAGCCCTAGGCCCGGGACGCACCTCTCTGGGGCCAACGTCCTGACTTTC	CASSPRPGTHLSGANVLTF
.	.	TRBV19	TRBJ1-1	TGTGCCAGTACTATCGGCAGGGTTTCCACTGAAGCTTTCTTT	CASTIGRVSTEAFF
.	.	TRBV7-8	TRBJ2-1	TGTGCCAGCAGCTTAGGGAGCCGGGGTGGAATCTACAATGAGCAGTTCTTC	CASSLGSRGGIYNEQFF
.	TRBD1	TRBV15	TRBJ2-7	TGTGCCACCAGCAGATTCGACAGGGAGGAGCAGTACTTC	CATSRFDREEQYF
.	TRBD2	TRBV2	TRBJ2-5	TGTGCCAGCATGAAGCGGGGGGGCCTAGAGACCCAGTACTTC	CASMKRGGLETQYF
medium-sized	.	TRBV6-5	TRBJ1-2	TGTGCCAGCAGCTATTCGCGAGGGGCCAGGGATGGCTACACCTTC	CASSYSRGARDGYTF
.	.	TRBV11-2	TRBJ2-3	TGTGCCAGCGAGATAACAGGGCTAACAGATACGCAGTATTTT	CASEITGLTDTQYF
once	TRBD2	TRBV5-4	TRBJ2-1	TGTGCCAGCAGCCGGGAGGTTGGGTTTAATGAGCAGTTCTTC	CASSREVGFNEQFF